The TCR beta chain described here comes from a study of cytomegalovirus exposure and HLA in healthy donors. It was with 60 Vbeta and 13 Jbeta primers that the PCR ran. Libraries were prepared by immunoSEQ multiplex PCR; TCRdb keeps only in-frame clonotypes and omits some of them. This sample has roughly 170,000 clones, with about 80% found just once. This CDR3 has 15 residues. The germline V and J ends were trimmed by 0 bases and 5 bases, with 11 bases remaining between them. Germline CDR1 and CDR2: SGHTA and FQGNSA. This chain links TRBV7-2 with TRBJ2-1; D is possibly TRBD2 (5 bases). The clonotype comes from a woman aged 25 to 39 in good health and CMV-seronegative. Sequencing used PBMCs. This CDR3 is CASSLARARHNEQFF. In nucleotides, the CDR3 is TGTGCCAGCAGCTTAGCGCGGGCCCGACACAATGAGCAGTTCTTC.